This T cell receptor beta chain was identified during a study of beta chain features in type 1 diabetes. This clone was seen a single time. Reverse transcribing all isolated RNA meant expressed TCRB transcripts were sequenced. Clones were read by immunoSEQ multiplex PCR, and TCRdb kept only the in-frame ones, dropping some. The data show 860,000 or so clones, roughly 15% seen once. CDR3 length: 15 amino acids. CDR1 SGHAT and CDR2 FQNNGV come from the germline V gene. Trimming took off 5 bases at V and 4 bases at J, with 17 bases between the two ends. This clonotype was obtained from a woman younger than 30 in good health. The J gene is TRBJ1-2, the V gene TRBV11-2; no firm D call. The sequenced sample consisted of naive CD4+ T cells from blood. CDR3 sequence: CASSLKPDMAYGYTF. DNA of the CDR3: TGTGCCAGCAGCCTAAAACCGGATATGGCCTATGGCTACACCTTC.